Below are 2 T cell receptor beta chains sequenced from a single sample in a study of shared clonotypes between healthy human individuals. Libraries were prepared by immunoSEQ multiplex PCR; TCRdb keeps only in-frame clonotypes and omits some of them. Of under 1,100,000 clones in the sample, around 74% were seen once. Sequenced: memory CD4+ T cells sorted from blood. Subset here: CD45RA-negative fraction. These receptors originate from a man between 18 and 29 years old in good health.

The CDR3 DNA reads TGTGCCAGCATAATCACTCAGAGCTCCTACAATGAGCAGTTCTTC. This codes for CASIITQSSYNEQFF. The chain links TRBV6-1 to TRBJ2-1, with D uncertain. V dropped 7 bases and J dropped 0 bases, with 13 bases sitting between them. The CDR3 length is 15 residues. CDR1 and CDR2 (germline): MNHNS, SASEGT.

This chain uses TRBV4-2 with TRBJ2-1; D is perhaps TRBD2 (5 bases). CDR1 is LGHNA, CDR2 YNFKEQ, per germline. The length of the CDR3 is 15 residues. Trimming removed 7 bases from V and 9 bases from J, with 22 bases in between. The CDR3 region is CASTSNIGPEGEQFF. CDR3 nucleotides: TGTGCCAGCACCTCTAATATTGGGCCCGAGGGTGAGCAGTTCTTC.